This entry lists 18 T cell receptor beta chains sequenced from one sample in a study of blood T cell repertoires in COVID-19. TCRdb's copy holds only in-frame clones and misses some; the assay was immunoSEQ multiplex PCR. The data contain fewer than 250,000 clones, around nine tenths of them singletons. The sequenced sample consisted of peripheral blood. Every receptor here comes from a woman aged 55-69 years who had recovered from COVID-19.

The gene calls are TRBV28 and TRBJ1-4; 7 positions agree with TRBD1. The CDR3 sequence is 14 residues long. CDR1 is MDHEN and CDR2 is SYDVKM in the germline V gene. Trimming took 8 bases from V and 7 from J; bases not matched to a gene: 10. CDR3 in DNA: TGTGCCAGCGAACAGAACAGGGGTGGTGAAAAACTGTTTTTT. Its protein product is CASEQNRGGEKLFF.

V usage is TRBV11-3 and J usage is TRBJ2-5; 7 nucleotides align to TRBD2. The CDR3 contains 13 residues. Germline lookup yields CDR1 SGHNT and CDR2 YENEEA. V gave up 5 bases and J gave up 4 bases; unmatched junction bases: 4. The CDR3 region is CASSGGLGETQYF. For the CDR3, the DNA is TGTGCCAGCAGCGGTGGACTAGGAGAGACCCAGTACTTC.

The rearrangement uses TRBV19 and TRBJ2-5, with 7 bases lining up with TRBD1. The germline V gene encodes CDR1 LNHDA and CDR2 SQIVND (reference sequence). Germline trimming cut 6 bases from V and 3 bases from J; bases unmatched to any gene: 1. CDR3 length: 12 residues. This CDR3 reads CASSGTEETQYF. The CDR3 DNA sequence: TGTGCCAGTAGCGGGACAGAAGAGACCCAGTACTTC.

The chain employs TRBV12-3 or TRBV12-4 and TRBJ1-1; TRBD1 agrees at 8 bases. CDR3 length equals 12 residues. After removal of 7 bases from V and 12 bases from J, the junction contained 10 bases not matched to a gene. CDR3 sequence: CASIGQGFVSFF. DNA of the CDR3: TGTGCCAGCATCGGACAGGGATTTGTATCTTTCTTT.

The J gene is TRBJ2-1, the V gene TRBV20-1, with D possibly being TRBD2 (5 bases). V was clipped by 3 bases and J by 2 bases, with 11 bases between them. This CDR3 comprises 14 residues. Germline V CDR1 and CDR2: DFQATT, SNEGSKA (reference sequence). The CDR3 loop reads CSASSGLTYNEQFF. The CDR3 DNA reads TGCAGTGCTAGTTCAGGACTCACCTACAATGAGCAGTTCTTC.

This rearrangement joins TRBV7-2 to TRBJ2-7, with 12 bases that match TRBD2. The CDR3 contains 14 residues. The V segment lost 6 bases and the J segment 5 bases; nucleotides outside the gene matches: 5. Germline V gene data show CDR1 as SGHTA and CDR2 as FQGNSA. The CDR3 reads CASSSTSGGNEQYF. In DNA form, the CDR3 reads TGTGCCAGCAGTTCGACTAGCGGGGGTAACGAGCAGTACTTC.

V usage is TRBV7-3 and J usage is TRBJ2-5; 9 positions agree with TRBD2. Germline CDR1 is SGHTA and CDR2 is FQGTGA. Trimming took 5 bases from V and 1 from J; bases not matched to a gene: 2. The CDR3 runs 14 residues. CDR3 coding DNA: TGTGCCAGCAGCCTAGCGGGGTCCCAAGAGACCCAGTACTTC. It translates to CASSLAGSQETQYF.

Notes on this clone: This may come from a read error, since a much larger clone is one base off. The J gene is TRBJ2-7, the V gene TRBV5-4; no reliable D call. Germline-derived CDR1 and CDR2 are SGHNT and YYREEE (reference sequence). The CDR3 extends over 12 amino acids. V was trimmed by 1 base and J by 3 bases, leaving 5 bases between them. The CDR3 DNA reads TGTGCCAGCAGCTTGCCAGGCTACGAGCAGTACTTC. Translating gives CASSLPGYEQYF.

The chain joins TRBV7-2 to TRBJ2-1; no firm D call. Germline V gene data show CDR1 as SGHTA and CDR2 as FQGNSA. CDR3 length: 14 residues. With 2 bases removed from V and 6 bases from J, the gap between germline ends came to 11 bases. CDR3 residues: CASSLLSSSNEQFF. Here the CDR3 DNA reads TGTGCCAGCAGCTTATTGTCCAGTTCCAATGAGCAGTTCTTC.

The gene calls are TRBV28 and TRBJ2-5; 8 bases line up with TRBD2. The CDR3 spans 13 residues. The germline gives CDR1 MDHEN, CDR2 SYDVKM. Germline trimming cut 8 bases from V and 4 bases from J; bases unmatched to any gene: 6. The CDR3: CASLRGGRETQYF. CDR3 nucleotides: TGTGCCAGCCTCCGGGGGGGCAGAGAGACCCAGTACTTC.

The chain recombines TRBV2 with TRBJ2-7, with 8 nucleotides matching TRBD1. This CDR3 spans 15 amino acids. Germline V CDR1 and CDR2: SNHLY, FYNNEI. The J segment lost 1 base and the V segment lost 6 bases, leaving 8 bases of the junction unmatched. CDR3 region: CASRKEGDRSYEQYF. CDR3 bases: TGTGCCAGCAGAAAGGAGGGGGACAGGTCCTACGAGCAGTACTTC.

The J gene is TRBJ2-2, the V gene TRBV7-8; D is uncertain. The germline V and J ends were trimmed by 5 bases and 2 bases, with 12 bases remaining between them. There are 15 residues in the CDR3. Germline V gene sequence: CDR1 SGHVS, CDR2 FQNEAQ. The chain's CDR3 is CASSPRVVNTGELFF. DNA of the CDR3: TGTGCCAGCAGCCCTCGGGTAGTAAACACCGGGGAGCTGTTTTTT.

The chain uses TRBV7-2 and TRBJ1-5, with TRBD1 as a possible D gene (6 bases). The germline V and J ends were trimmed by 5 bases and 4 bases, with 24 bases remaining between them. There are 18 residues in the CDR3. Per germline, CDR1 SGHTA and CDR2 FQGNSA. The CDR3 region is CASSLIPPDRIQNQPQHF. The CDR3 DNA follows: TGTGCCAGCAGCCTCATTCCCCCAGACAGGATCCAGAATCAGCCCCAGCATTTT.

The rearrangement uses TRBV19 and TRBJ1-5, with D tentatively TRBD1 (5 bases). Per the germline V gene, CDR1 is LNHDA and CDR2 is SQIVND (reference sequence). This CDR3 has 15 residues. V gave up 2 bases and J gave up 1 base, with 9 bases separating them. Written as DNA, the CDR3 is TGTGCCAGTAGTATATGGGGGGAGAGCAATCAGCCCCAGCATTTT. It translates to CASSIWGESNQPQHF. Full variable domain (outside the CDR3, taken from reference TRBV19 and TRBJ1-5): DGGITQSPKYLFRKEGQNVTLSCEQNLNHDAMYWYRQDPGQGLRLIYYSQIVNDFQKGDIAEGYSVSREKKESFPLTVTSAQKNPTAFYLCASSIWGESNQPQHFGDGTRLSIL.

The V gene is TRBV14, the J gene TRBJ1-6; D remains ambiguous. Trimming took off 2 bases at V and 4 bases at J, with 15 bases between the two ends. Germline CDR1 reads SGHDN; CDR2 reads FVKESK. This CDR3 has 17 amino acids. Here the CDR3 DNA reads TGTGCCAGCAGCCAAAGTTGGTCCACATTATATAATTCACCCCTCCACTTT. It codes for CASSQSWSTLYNSPLHF.

This chain joins TRBV4-3 and TRBJ2-3, with 8 bases that match TRBD1. This CDR3 contains 13 residues. The J segment lost 7 bases and the V segment lost 8 bases, leaving 8 bases of the junction unmatched. CDR1 and CDR2 (germline): LGHNA, YSLEER. CDR3 in amino acids: CASAPGQGNTQYF. CDR3 sequence (DNA): TGCGCCAGCGCCCCCGGACAGGGAAATACGCAGTATTTT.

J is TRBJ2-6 and V is TRBV20-1; TRBD1 aligns across 8 bases. Germline assignment: CDR1 DFQATT and CDR2 SNEGSKA (reference sequence). The V and J ends lost 3 bases and 2 bases, in that order; junction bases with no gene match: 6. The CDR3 runs 16 residues. The CDR3 loop reads CSASVQGVPGANVLTF. CDR3 DNA sequence: TGCAGTGCTAGTGTACAGGGGGTGCCTGGGGCCAACGTCCTGACTTTC.

This chain uses TRBV2 with TRBJ1-6; 8 bases align to TRBD1. CDR1 and CDR2 from the germline V gene are SNHLY and FYNNEI. Germline trimming cut 4 bases from V and 7 bases from J; bases unmatched to any gene: 6. This CDR3 is 15 amino acids long. The CDR3 loop reads CASSATDRENSPLHF. CDR3 in DNA: TGTGCCAGCAGTGCAACGGACAGGGAGAATTCACCCCTCCACTTT. Full variable domain (missing parts from reference TRBV2 and TRBJ1-6): EPEVTQTPSHQVTQMGQEVILRCVPISNHLYFYWYRQILGQKVEFLVSFYNNEISEKSEIFDDQFSVERPDGSNFTLKIRSTKLEDSAMYFCASSATDRENSPLHFGNGTRLTVT.